The present TCR beta chain was sequenced within a study of T cell responses to AZD1222 COVID-19 vaccine. Data came from immunoSEQ multiplex PCR; TCRdb stores just in-frame clones and leaves some out. This sample has 130,000 or so clones, with 86% found just once. Note on this clone: Antigen: not known.

Study-level points and caveats: The number of AZD1222 recipients seropositive at baseline was only five to seven. Scientists sampled the repertoires only once the peak T cell response had passed.

V was shortened by 0 bases and J by 5 bases, with 8 bases between the two germline ends. The CDR3 is made up of 13 amino acids. Germline CDR1 and CDR2: SGHRS and YFSETQ. This clonotype was obtained from an adult in good health. Sequenced material: peripheral blood, taken on day 0 of AZD1222 vaccination. The chain joins TRBV5-1 to TRBJ1-2, with D unclear. The CDR3 loop reads CASSLDSSYGYTF. The CDR3 bases are TGCGCCAGCAGCTTGGACAGTTCATATGGCTACACCTTC.